The T cell receptor beta chain described here comes from a study of identical twins. General study points: In cord blood, abundant beta clonotypes had fewer insertions; memory showed no trend.

The CDR3 totals 8 residues. The V gene lost 9 bases and the J gene lost 7 bases, with 3 bases spanning the gap. Germline V lookup: CDR1 MGHDK, CDR2 SYGVNS. cDNA carried unique molecular identifiers, and a universal primer site was added by template switching. TCRdb analysed the 5' RACE reads with MiXCR anew, one entry per CDR3 protein. The table records more than 1.5 million distinct CDR3 sequences, less than 35% of them present only once. Comment on this clonotype: Its antigen is still unknown.

Material for sequencing was cord blood. This receptor was taken from a newborn girl in good health. The chain recombines TRBV25-1 with TRBJ1-2, with D hard to call. CDR3 bases: TGTGCCAGTCCTGGCTACACCTTC. Translating gives CASPGYTF.